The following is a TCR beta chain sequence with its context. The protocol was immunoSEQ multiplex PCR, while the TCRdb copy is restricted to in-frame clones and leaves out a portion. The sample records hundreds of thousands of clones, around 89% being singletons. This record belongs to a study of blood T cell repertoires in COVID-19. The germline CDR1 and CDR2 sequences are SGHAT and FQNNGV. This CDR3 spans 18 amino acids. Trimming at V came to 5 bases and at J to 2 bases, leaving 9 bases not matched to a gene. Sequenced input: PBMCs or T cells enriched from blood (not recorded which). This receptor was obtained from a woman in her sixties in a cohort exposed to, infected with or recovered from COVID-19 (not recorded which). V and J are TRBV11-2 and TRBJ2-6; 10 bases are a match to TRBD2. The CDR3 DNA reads TGTGCCAGCAGCACCCGACTAGCGGGTTATGCTGGGGCCAACGTCCTGACTTTC. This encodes CASSTRLAGYAGANVLTF.